This TCR beta chain was recovered during a study of identifying expanded T cells in peripheral blood. Study-level points and caveats: Differentially abundant clones: 0.95 to 1.5 between replicates, 16.4 at roughly 13 days, 19 to 20 at four.

To note about this clone: Its antigen is not identified.

Trimming took off 3 bases at V and 2 bases at J, with 20 bases between the two ends. Germline CDR1 SEHNR, CDR2 FQNEAQ (reference sequence). The CDR3 totals 17 residues. The repertoire was sequenced with immunoSEQ multiplex PCR; TCRdb's copy has only in-frame clones and lacks some. In the table there are 80,000 to 90,000 clones, approximately 84% of which are singletons. Collection occurred without any documented infections or immune events in donors. This sequence originates from a person aged 18 to 70 in good health. Sample: blood. The V call is TRBV7-9, the J call TRBJ2-7; the D gene could be TRBD1 or TRBD2 (5 bases each). The CDR3 reads CASSFGRAWDRPYEQYF. DNA of the CDR3: TGTGCCAGCAGCTTTGGAAGAGCCTGGGACCGACCCTACGAGCAGTACTTC.